This TCR beta chain was captured by sequencing in a study of blood T cell repertoires in COVID-19. Turning to the study itself: T cells, B-cell-depleted T cells, or PBMCs supplied cDNA or gDNA.

Data came from immunoSEQ multiplex PCR; TCRdb stores just in-frame clones and leaves some out. The sample gives roughly 340,000 clones, about 90% of which show up once; 2.5% to 4% is in the top ten. The CDR3 length is 15 residues. From germline, CDR1 is LNHNV and CDR2 YYDKDF (reference sequence). Between the trimmed V and J ends, which lost 0 bases and 5 bases, there was a span of 13 bases. The sample comprised peripheral blood. The source is a woman aged 18-29 years who had recovered from COVID-19. The chain combines TRBV15 with TRBJ2-5; D possibly corresponds to TRBD1 (5 bases). CDR3 sequence (DNA): TGTGCCACCAGCAGAGATCCAGGGTCGGATGAGACCCAGTACTTC. Translation gives CATSRDPGSDETQYF.